This T cell receptor (beta chain) was identified during a study of shared clonotypes between healthy human individuals. Looking at the study overall: Three CD4 naive, three CD4 memory, two CD8 naive and one CD8 memory plate were used per donor.

Overall study findings and caveats: In general, naive subsets displayed greater estimated richness than memory subsets did.

This clone has more than one count but fewer than ten. Antigen specificity is unknown. The CDR3 runs to 13 residues. V lost 1 base, J lost 4 bases, and 8 bases lay in between. Germline V gives CDR1 SGDLS, CDR2 YYNGEE. Assay: immunoSEQ multiplex PCR; the TCRdb copy retains only in-frame clones and omits some. This sample has around 100,000 clones, with just over 65% found just once. This TCR came from a woman aged 30 to 39 in good health. Sequencing input: memory CD8+ T cells sorted from blood. The subset: CD45RO+ cells pooled with CCR7-negative TemRA cells. The J gene is TRBJ1-1, the V gene TRBV9; weak D call: TRBD1 (5 bases). CDR3 in DNA: TGTGCCAGCAGCGTAAGTGGGGGCACTGAAGCTTTCTTT. Protein sequence: CASSVSGGTEAFF.